What follows are 7 T cell receptor beta chains derived from one specimen sequenced in a study of blood T cell repertoires in COVID-19. Sequenced by immunoSEQ multiplex PCR; TCRdb stores in-frame clones only, minus some. The sample lists a few hundred thousand clones, around 87% occurring once. Sequenced: PBMCs or T cells enriched from blood (not recorded which). These receptors originate from a man aged 35 to 55 in a cohort exposed to, infected with or recovered from COVID-19 (not recorded which).

The chain carries TRBV18 and TRBJ2-7; no definite D call. The CDR3 covers 13 residues. Trimming stripped 2 bases from V and 0 bases from J, with 5 bases between. The germline gives CDR1 KGHSH, CDR2 LQKENI. The CDR3 region is CASSPNYSYEQYF. The CDR3 DNA reads TGTGCCAGCTCACCAAACTACTCCTACGAGCAGTACTTC.

The rearrangement uses TRBV5-1 and TRBJ1-1; D ambiguous. Deletions cut 0 bases from V and 5 bases from J, with 5 bases between. The germline V gene encodes CDR1 SGHRS and CDR2 YFSETQ. This CDR3 contains 12 residues. The CDR3 DNA reads TGCGCCAGCAGCTTGGACCTAACTGAAGCTTTCTTT. Translation: CASSLDLTEAFF.

The CDR3 region is CSVTGPALQNTEAFF. The CDR3 DNA reads TGCAGCGTGACAGGGCCCGCTTTGCAAAACACTGAAGCTTTCTTT. This chain joins TRBV29-1 and TRBJ1-1, with TRBD1 matching over 7 bases. The germline gives CDR1 SQVTM, CDR2 ANQGSEA. This CDR3 is built from 15 residues. V trimming: 6 bases; J trimming: 2 bases; junction bases outside the gene matches: 12.

This clone occurred a few times. The chain uses TRBV19 and TRBJ1-5, with D unclear. Germline V CDR1 and CDR2: LNHDA, SQIVND (reference sequence). The V end was cut by 1 base, the J end by 1 base, with 8 bases between. CDR3 length: 15 residues. CDR3 nucleotide sequence: TGTGCCAGTAGTATAGGAGGAGGGAGCAATCAGCCCCAGCATTTT. This gives the protein CASSIGGGSNQPQHF.

This clone has a single count. The V gene is TRBV18, the J gene TRBJ2-7; tentatively, D is TRBD2 (5 bases). Germline values: CDR1 KGHSH, CDR2 LQKENI. The CDR3 has 15 residues. The V end was cut by 1 base, the J end by 1 base, with 11 bases between. Written as DNA, the CDR3 is TGTGCCAGCTCACCACGGCCCGGGGAGTCCTACGAGCAGTACTTC. It specifies CASSPRPGESYEQYF. Complete variable domain (other parts from reference TRBV18 and TRBJ2-7): NAGVMQNPRHLVRRRGQEARLRCSPMKGHSHVYWYRQLPEEGLKFMVYLQKENIIDESGMPKERFSAEFPKEGPSILRIQQVVRGDSAAYFCASSPRPGESYEQYFGPGTRLTVT.

This chain links TRBV5-6 with TRBJ1-1; weak D call: TRBD1 (5 bases). The CDR3 loop spans 13 amino acids. The germline V gene encodes CDR1 SGHDT and CDR2 YYEEEE. With 2 bases removed from V and 5 bases from J, the gap between germline ends came to 10 bases. CDR3 DNA: TGTGCCAGCAGCTTATGGGGGAGGACTGAAGCTTTCTTT. Amino acid sequence: CASSLWGRTEAFF.

The chain has TRBV3-1 (or the pseudogene TRBV3-2) and TRBJ2-5, with 8 bases lining up with TRBD1. Germline V gives CDR1 LGHDT, CDR2 YNNKEL (reference sequence). Trimming removed 1 base from V and 7 bases from J; junction bases left unmatched: 5. This CDR3 is built from 14 residues. The CDR3 DNA follows: TGTGCCAGCAGCCAAGCAGGGGGCTACGGGACCCAGTACTTC. It is translated as CASSQAGGYGTQYF.